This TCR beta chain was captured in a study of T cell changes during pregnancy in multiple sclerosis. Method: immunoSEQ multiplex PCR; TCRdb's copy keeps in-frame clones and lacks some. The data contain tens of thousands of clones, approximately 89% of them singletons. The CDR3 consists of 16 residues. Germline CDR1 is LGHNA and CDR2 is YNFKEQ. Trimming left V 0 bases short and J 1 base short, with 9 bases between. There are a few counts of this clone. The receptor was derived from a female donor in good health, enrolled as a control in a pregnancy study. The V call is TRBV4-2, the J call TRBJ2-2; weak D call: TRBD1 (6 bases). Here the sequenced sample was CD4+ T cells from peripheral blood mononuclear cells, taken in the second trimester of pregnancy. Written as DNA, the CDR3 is TGTGCCAGCAGCCAAGACACAGGGAGGAACACCGGGGAGCTGTTTTTT. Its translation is CASSQDTGRNTGELFF.